Each of the 15 T cell receptor beta chains below was sequenced from the same sample in a study of blood T cell repertoires in COVID-19. Some clones are missing from TCRdb's copy, which holds only in-frame ones; the method was immunoSEQ multiplex PCR. In the table there are approximately 390,000 clones, approximately 91% of which are singletons. Material: PBMCs or T cells enriched from blood (not recorded which). Receptors originate from a woman aged 40 to 50 with acute COVID-19.

The genes are TRBV24-1 and TRBJ2-3, with D possibly TRBD2 on 7 matching bases. V was cut by 5 bases and J by 1 base, with 18 bases left in between. CDR1 is KGHDR, CDR2 SFDVKD, per germline. This CDR3 contains 17 residues. The CDR3: CATSGGGRARGTDTQYF. CDR3 nucleotides: TGTGCCACCAGTGGCGGGGGCAGGGCGCGAGGCACAGATACGCAGTATTTT.

The chain uses TRBV6-6 and TRBJ2-2; D may be TRBD2 (6 bases). CDR1 is MNHNY and CDR2 is SVGAGI in the germline V gene (reference sequence). The CDR3 consists of 13 residues. V was cut by 4 bases and J by 6 bases, with 9 bases left in between. The CDR3 region is CASSLASAGELFF. CDR3 DNA: TGTGCCAGCAGTTTAGCTAGCGCCGGGGAGCTGTTTTTT.

This clone was observed a handful of times. The V gene is TRBV18, the J gene TRBJ1-1; 9 nucleotides line up with TRBD1. The trim removed 4 bases at V and 6 bases at J, leaving 9 bases unmatched. The germline V gene encodes CDR1 KGHSH and CDR2 LQKENI. The CDR3 consists of 15 residues. This CDR3 reads CASSRDGTGLAEAFF. CDR3 nucleotide sequence: TGTGCCAGCTCACGTGACGGGACAGGGTTAGCTGAAGCTTTCTTT.

V is TRBV6-1 and J is TRBJ1-1; a possible D gene is TRBD1 (6 bases). The CDR3 covers 14 residues. The V end lost 2 bases, the J end lost 4 bases, and 11 bases lay between the germline ends. Germline V gene sequence: CDR1 MNHNS, CDR2 SASEGT. The CDR3 here is CASSERGTITEAFF. CDR3 nucleotides: TGTGCCAGCAGTGAAAGGGGGACTATCACTGAAGCTTTCTTT.

The rearrangement joins TRBV6-5 to TRBJ1-2, with D possibly TRBD1 on 5 matching bases. The CDR3 is made up of 15 amino acids. The germline V and J ends were trimmed by 6 bases and 2 bases, with 16 bases remaining between them. Germline CDR1 is MNHEY and CDR2 is SVGAGI. Here the CDR3 DNA reads TGTGCCAGCAGCCTCTCAGGGATAGGCAACTATGGCTACACCTTC. It is translated as CASSLSGIGNYGYTF.

The V gene is TRBV11-2, the J gene TRBJ2-1, with 9 bases aligning to TRBD2. Germline V lookup: CDR1 SGHAT, CDR2 FQNNGV. CDR3 length: 14 amino acids. V was clipped by 3 bases and J by 9 bases; unmatched bases: 6. CDR3: CASSLRTSAGEQFF. The CDR3 DNA is TGTGCCAGCAGCTTGAGGACTAGCGCGGGTGAGCAGTTCTTC.

The chain carries TRBV7-2 and TRBJ2-5; 11 bases are a match to TRBD2. The CDR3 runs to 15 residues. Germline loops: CDR1 SGHTA, CDR2 FQGNSA. V shed 5 bases and J 9 bases; nucleotides not matched to a gene: 11. CDR3 coding DNA: TGTGCCAGCAGCCCGGGACTAGCGGACCGTGCGGCCCAGTACTTC. The encoded protein is CASSPGLADRAAQYF.

The rearrangement joins TRBV2 to TRBJ1-5; 9 bases match TRBD1. Germline V gene data show CDR1 as SNHLY and CDR2 as FYNNEI. Trimming took 5 bases from V and 5 from J; bases not matched to a gene: 7. The CDR3 is made up of 15 amino acids. The DNA of the CDR3 is TGTGCCAGCAGTCCCGGACAGGGGTGGTATCAGCCCCAGCATTTT. Protein: CASSPGQGWYQPQHF.

The chain joins TRBV7-9 to TRBJ1-5; D is possibly TRBD1 (5 bases). The V and J ends lost 0 bases and 6 bases respectively, with 15 bases between them. The CDR3 loop spans 16 amino acids. The V gene's germline CDR1 is SEHNR and CDR2 FQNEAQ (reference sequence). CDR3 DNA: TGTGCCAGCAGCTTAGCGCGGTGGGGGAGGTCTCAGCCCCAGCATTTT. Its translation: CASSLARWGRSQPQHF.

The chain recombines TRBV24-1 with TRBJ2-2, with D tentatively TRBD1 (6 bases). The CDR3 runs 15 residues. CDR1 and CDR2 (germline): KGHDR, SFDVKD. The V and J ends lost 4 bases and 6 bases respectively, with 14 bases between them. The CDR3 DNA sequence: TGTGCCACCAGTGAAAGGGGGTTGGAGTCCGGGGAGCTGTTTTTT. Translated, it gives CATSERGLESGELFF.

The chain employs TRBV7-6 and TRBJ2-5; 10 nucleotides match TRBD2. The CDR3 spans 15 residues. CDR1 is SGHVS and CDR2 is FNYEAQ in the germline V gene. V lost 5 bases, J lost 2 bases, and 5 bases stayed unmatched. The CDR3, as DNA: TGTGCCAGCAGCCCCTGGACTAGCGGACAAGAGACCCAGTACTTC. Encoded protein: CASSPWTSGQETQYF.

V and J are TRBV3-1 (or the pseudogene TRBV3-2) and TRBJ2-7; possible D gene TRBD2, 6 bases. This CDR3 has 15 residues. V was shortened by 0 bases and J by 6 bases, with 15 bases between the two germline ends. The V gene's germline CDR1 is LGHDT and CDR2 YNNKEL (reference sequence). CDR3 sequence (DNA): TGTGCCAGCAGCCAAGAGTCCCTTCAGGGAGGCGAGCAGTACTTC. It codes for CASSQESLQGGEQYF.

This sequence joins TRBV6-5 and TRBJ2-2; weak D call: TRBD2 (5 bases). This CDR3 has 14 amino acids. V lost 8 bases and J lost 3, with 13 bases in between. Germline loops: CDR1 MNHEY, CDR2 SVGAGI. CDR3 sequence: CASSIERYTGELFF. CDR3 coding DNA: TGTGCCAGCTCCATCGAGCGGTACACCGGGGAGCTGTTTTTT.

This clone was seen a single time. The CDR3, as DNA: TGTGCCAGTAGTCCTGGGGTCGCGGACAGGGAAGGCTACACCTTC. It translates to CASSPGVADREGYTF. The chain links TRBV19 to TRBJ1-2; 8 bases fit TRBD1. The CDR3 totals 15 residues. Germline CDR1 is LNHDA and CDR2 is SQIVND (reference sequence). Trimming cost V 5 bases and J 8 bases; bases outside gene matches: 13.

The rearrangement links TRBV10-3 to TRBJ2-1, with 10 bases aligning to TRBD1. J was trimmed by 3 bases and V by 0 bases; bases with no gene match: 2. The CDR3 runs 16 residues. Germline V gene data show CDR1 as ENHRY and CDR2 as SYGVKD. The CDR3 region is CAISESGQGVYNEQFF. Here the CDR3 DNA reads TGTGCCATCAGTGAGTCCGGACAGGGGGTCTACAATGAGCAGTTCTTC.